The source of this TCR beta chain is a study of CD8 T cells in Susac syndrome. With random hexamers, reverse transcription was performed on roughly 0.45 to 1 ug of RNA. TCRdb re-derived calls from the immunoSEQ multiplex PCR reads in MiXCR, one entry per CDR3 protein. The sample consists of 180,000 or so distinct CDR3 sequences, about 94% of them appearing once. This clonotype appeared a single time. This CDR3 spans 14 amino acids. Trimming stripped 2 bases from V and 2 bases from J, with 9 bases between. The chain combines TRBV12-3 or TRBV12-4 with TRBJ1-1; TRBD1 might be the D (5 bases). The receptor was derived from a human donor in good health. Input material: CD4+ T cells from PBMCs. This CDR3 reads CASSLRGDNTEAFF. The CDR3 bases are TGTGCCAGCAGTTTAAGGGGAGACAACACTGAAGCTTTCTTT.